This TCR beta chain comes out of a study of blood T cell repertoires in COVID-19. Study overall: The United States, Italy and Spain supplied acute and convalescent COVID-19 samples. T cells, B-cell-depleted T cells, or PBMCs supplied cDNA or gDNA.

Original methodology: It was from reference gene primer amplification that nucleated cell counts were estimated. The assay was immunoSEQ multiplex PCR, and TCRdb's table has in-frame clones only and misses some. That table supplies the V and J calls and clone size; D and trimming were determined from the DNA. This table holds roughly 130,000 clones, roughly 77% found once. CDR1 is MRHNA and CDR2 is SNTAGT in the germline V gene. The CDR3 covers 13 residues. Between the trimmed V and J ends, which lost 2 bases and 9 bases, there was a span of 8 bases. Seattle cases were enrolled at active infection and followed longitudinally.

The sequence derives from a woman aged 65 to 85 with COVID-19, enrolled during active disease. The chain carries TRBV6-4 and TRBJ1-6, with a weak D call TRBD1 (5 bases). Sequenced: peripheral blood. The CDR3 region is CASSDRGTSPLHF. CDR3 in DNA: TGTGCCAGCAGTGACAGGGGTACTTCACCCCTCCACTTT.